This TCR beta chain is from a study of CD8 T cells in ankylosing spondylitis. Points on this clonotype: Its specificity is unknown. A much larger clonotype is one base distant, so this may be a read error.

General study points: Typical of ankylosing spondylitis blood, it appeared, was a TCR beta motif of under 10 highly homologous variants. Significantly higher representation of disease-linked clones was reported for matched ankylosing spondylitis synovial fluid. There were earlier reports of some motif variants in reactive arthritis synovial fluid and blood.

The authors made TCR beta libraries by quantitative 5'-RACE with molecular barcodes. TCRdb re-called the 5' RACE reads with MiXCR, one entry per CDR3 protein. The sample consists of under 250,000 distinct CDR3 sequences, 7% to 8% of them appearing once. CDR1 and CDR2 (germline): LGHDT, YNNKEL (reference sequence). This CDR3 spans 13 amino acids. The sequence was collected from a male donor with ankylosing spondylitis. The chain uses TRBV3-1 and TRBJ2-3; no reliable D call. The material sequenced was blood, either unsorted or a sorted T cell fraction (not recorded which). CDR3 residues: CATSQPSTDTQYF. Written as DNA, the CDR3 is TGTGCCACCAGCCAACCATCTACAGATACGCAGTATTTT.